Sequencing of this T cell receptor (beta chain) was carried out in a study of T-cell memory formation after mild COVID-19 (dated by TCRdb to the early 2020s). Background on the whole study: Most TCR sequence clusters were specific to one of the two donors. The cohort was made up of two young adult volunteers, one female and one male, who were previously healthy. In a couple of donors, T-cell clones that expanded and contracted after mild COVID-19 were followed by sequencing TCRalpha and TCRbeta repertoires longitudinally. Here is what the overall study found, with its caveats: Contracting CD4+ clones were located mainly in the CM and EM memory subsets, whereas CD8+ clones were found to be enriched in EMRA. Whether the second-wave clones peaking on day 37 were SARS-CoV-2 specific was not confirmed. The study included only a couple of mild cases, and larger cohorts that include severe cases with pre-infection samples were judged to be necessary. Some responding clones were found in pre-infection memory, which suggests that pre-existing cross-reactive memory T cells took part in the SARS-CoV-2 response. Balanced CD4/CD8 phenotypes were observed for clones contracting from day 15 to 85, whereas a bias towards CD4+ was observed for a second wave of clones expanding from day 15 to 37.

TCRdb records Illumina NovaSeq 6000 as the sequencer. TCRalpha and TCRbeta cDNA libraries were built by 5'RACE with constant-segment primers, adding sample barcodes and unique molecular identifiers. Trizol reagent was used to extract RNA from every sample. The libraries were amplified in two PCR steps, and the second step added a second sample barcode and Illumina TruSeq adapters. The libraries were sequenced on an Illumina NovaSeq using 2 x 150 bp paired-end reads. As for the original processing: The reads were demultiplexed and collapsed into UMI-guided consensus sequences using migec v1.2.7. Using mixcr v2.1.11, UMI consensuses were aligned to TRA and TRB V and J templates and then assembled into clonotypes. Expanded or contracted clonotypes were those called significant by both edgeR and NoisET, with noise models trained on biological replicates. For edgeR calls, the cutoffs were a false discovery rate-adjusted p below 0.01 and a log2 fold-change threshold of 1. As an exploratory analysis of dynamics, max-normalized trajectories of the 1000 most abundant clonotypes were examined with PCA combined with hierarchical clustering. Each responding clone was given a CD4 or CD8 phenotype based on the CD4+ and CD8+ repertoires, which had been sequenced separately. TCRdb reprocessing: public reads trimmed at Q25 with fastp, clones called with MiXCR, in-frame beta chains kept. Duplicate CDR3 protein sequences are folded into a single record with the most common DNA and genes. Here the V and J calls rest on TCRdb's processing, not on the authors' analysis. This sample lists approximately 270,000 distinct CDR3 sequences; roughly 16% were detected once. The top ten clones comprise roughly 25% of the sample.

This clonotype was observed a handful of times. Its target antigen remains unknown. Base qualities are not provided; no much larger clone lies one nucleotide away. Ficoll-Paque density gradient centrifugation was used to isolate PBMCs. The receptor comes from a young man who had mild COVID-19 (a few samples of this study predate the infection). The sample titles of this study are shuffled in the database, so cell type and time point are left out; the donor was told from shared clones. The sample taken for sequencing was PBMCs or a T cell subset sorted from them (not recorded which).

The DNA sequence follows: TGTGCCAGCAGCGTAGTGATAGGGCAAGGCGGTGAGCAGTTCTTC. Translated, this is CASSVVIGQGGEQFF. The V and J genes are TRBV9 and TRBJ2-1, with the D gene too uncertain to name. The CDR3 covers 15 residues, taking in both the cysteine and the phenylalanine. The sequence is cut down to CDR3 DNA, 45 bases in frame from base 1. Trimming costs V 0 bases and J 9 bases, and their ends lie 16 bases apart. The germline V gene supplies CDR1 SGDLS and CDR2 YYNGEE.